What follows is one T cell receptor beta chain and its context. This sample stems from a study of identical twins. Each CDR3 protein is one row after TCRdb ran MiXCR on the 5' RACE reads. The sample shows about 490,000 distinct CDR3 sequences, roughly 15% of them seen only once. These data were also reused for a study on yellow fever vaccine responses in identical twins.

The sequence was collected from a woman aged 18 to 35 in good health. Specimen: CD4+ T cells sorted from blood.

The CDR3 DNA follows: TGCGCCAGCTCCCCCAGGTGGGACAGGGGTTACAATGAGCAGTTCTTC. Translated, it gives CASSPRWDRGYNEQFF. This chain joins TRBV5-1 and TRBJ2-1; 10 bases are shared with TRBD1. Trimming at V came to 7 bases and at J to 4 bases, leaving 11 bases not matched to a gene. Germline V gene sequence: CDR1 SGHRS, CDR2 YFSETQ. There are 16 residues in the CDR3.